This TCR beta chain was captured by sequencing in a study of OX40 agonist ivuxolimab in advanced cancers. Concerning the study at large: Ivuxolimab, which targeted the costimulatory receptor OX40 (CD134), was an agonistic, fully human IgG2 monoclonal antibody. Intravenous ivuxolimab was administered to patients every 2 weeks at six dose levels: 0.01, 0.1, 0.3, 1.5, 3 and 10 mg/kg. Among the roughly 54 dose-escalation patients, about 19 had hepatocellular carcinoma, approximately 15 melanoma, 9 renal cell carcinoma and 9 head and neck cancer. The dose-escalation cohort was 82.7% male with a mean age of 60 years, ranging from roughly 20 to 80. Patients were allowed to have had prior anti-PD-1, anti-PD-L1 or anti-CTLA-4 therapy, and more than 35% of the dose-escalation patients had been treated with checkpoint inhibitors. Three dose-escalation patients achieved partial responses, one with hepatocellular carcinoma and two with cutaneous melanoma. Peripheral TCRbeta sequencing was intended to test whether TCR sequence diversity was altered and clonal T-cell expansion was caused by ivuxolimab. The paper covers the monotherapy dose-escalation part of the phase I ivuxolimab trial, which included N ≈ 57 patients.

Genomic DNA was extracted from sorted cells for sequencing of the TCRbeta CDR3 region. TCRbeta CDR3 regions were sequenced using the immunoSEQ Assay. This immuneACCESS table, as held by TCRdb, lists in-frame sequences with V and J called but not all clones. Of the missing ones, under half trace to an unresolved V gene in checked studies; the others have no known cause. In all, the sample holds about 39,000 clones, and about 81% of those were seen once. Of the sample, 2.6% is held by the ten largest clones. Of note for this clone: Its antigen has not been determined. Base qualities are missing; no much larger clone stands one base away.

Broad study findings and their caveats: After ivuxolimab, more expanded clones were found on average in CD8+ T cells than in CD4+ T cells. Low levels of normalized T-cell clonal expansion were also seen in some patients who did not respond. Which antigens the clonally expanded peripheral T cells were specific for was not determined. At doses of 0.1 to 3.0 mg/kg, clonal expansion of both CD4+ and CD8+ blood T cells was observed from baseline to week 6. In partial responders in the 0.1-3.0 mg/kg groups, normalized peripheral clonal expansion was found to be among the lowest, especially among CD8+ T cells.

The trial excluded patients who had a history of autoimmune disease or who were on systemic immunosuppression. In every dose cohort, peripheral blood was drawn for TCR sequencing at baseline, cycle 4 day 1, and cycle 7 day 1. The samples were taken from a phase I, first-in-human, multicenter, open-label dose-escalation trial of ivuxolimab. Adults with locally advanced or metastatic melanoma, renal cell carcinoma, hepatocellular carcinoma or head and neck squamous cell carcinoma were enrolled in the trial. Before TCR sequencing, CD4+ and CD8+ T cells were separately sorted from peripheral blood. This receptor was identified in an adult with an advanced solid tumor such as melanoma, head and neck, liver or kidney cancer. The sequencing used CD4+ or CD8+ T cells sorted from blood, collected in a trial of the OX40 agonist ivuxolimab.

The CDR3 here reads CASSERDSGGTEAFF. The sequenced DNA: TGCGCCAGCAGCGAGCGGGACAGTGGGGGCACTGAAGCTTTCTTT. The rearranged segments are TRBV5-1 and TRBJ1-1, and TRBD1 aligns with 7 junction nucleotides. CDR3 length: 15 amino acids, cysteine to phenylalanine. Of the read, only the CDR3 DNA is kept; its 45 bases are in frame from base 1. The germline V gene supplies CDR1 SGHRS and CDR2 YFSETQ. Trimming accounts for 4 bases at V and 4 bases at J, while the number of junction bases matched to no gene is 10.